Listed here are 32 T cell receptor beta chains from one sample, sequenced in a study of CD8 T cells in Susac syndrome. An amount of RNA that ranged from roughly 0.5 to 1 ug was reverse transcribed with random hexamers. TCRdb analysed the immunoSEQ multiplex PCR reads with MiXCR anew, one entry per CDR3 protein. This repertoire shows 75,000 or so distinct CDR3 sequences, approximately 93% found once; its top ten account for 0.85% to 1%. Sequences were obtained from CD8+ T cells from PBMCs. The receptors were gathered from a human donor with Susac syndrome.

The CDR3 DNA follows: TGTGCCAGCTCACCTGTTGACAGGGGAACAGATACGCAGTATTTT. Encoded protein: CASSPVDRGTDTQYF. The chain is built from TRBV18 and TRBJ2-3, with 8 bases identical to TRBD1. J lost 3 bases, V lost 3 bases, and 5 bases had no gene match. Looked up from germline, CDR1 is KGHSH and CDR2 is LQKENI. This CDR3 is 15 amino acids long. Complete variable domain (other parts from reference TRBV18 and TRBJ2-3): NAGVMQNPRHLVRRRGQEARLRCSPMKGHSHVYWYRQLPEEGLKFMVYLQKENIIDESGMPKERFSAEFPKEGPSILRIQQVVRGDSAAYFCASSPVDRGTDTQYFGPGTRLTVL.

The chain uses TRBV4-2 and TRBJ2-1; D gene unclear. The V end lost 8 bases, the J end lost 0 bases, and 14 bases lay between the germline ends. The germline CDR1 and CDR2 sequences are LGHNA and YNFKEQ. The CDR3 totals 15 residues. This CDR3 is CASAPTQSSYNEQFF. The CDR3 coding sequence is TGTGCCAGCGCTCCGACCCAGAGCTCCTACAATGAGCAGTTCTTC.

The chain couples TRBV12-3 or TRBV12-4 to TRBJ2-1, with D possibly being TRBD2 (6 bases). The CDR3 contains 14 residues. V lost 3 bases to trimming and J lost 4 bases, with 10 bases between them. CDR3 nucleotides: TGTGCCAGCAGTTTCGGCGGGACTTACAATGAGCAGTTCTTC. Translated, it gives CASSFGGTYNEQFF.

This rearrangement joins TRBV11-2 to TRBJ2-7; the D gene is possibly TRBD1 (5 bases). V was cut by 3 bases and J by 3 bases, with 12 bases left in between. The CDR3 length is 14 residues. Germline V gene sequence: CDR1 SGHAT, CDR2 FQNNGV. CDR3 protein: CASSFEQVVYEQYF. CDR3 in DNA: TGTGCCAGCAGCTTTGAACAGGTAGTCTACGAGCAGTACTTC.

The chain joins TRBV5-1 to TRBJ1-1, with D possibly being TRBD1 (5 bases). This CDR3 has 11 amino acids. Germline lookup yields CDR1 SGHRS and CDR2 YFSETQ. V shed 3 bases and J shed 7 bases, with 7 bases lying between them. This CDR3 is CASSWGSEAFF. Written as DNA, the CDR3 is TGCGCCAGCAGCTGGGGGAGTGAAGCTTTCTTT.

The chain couples TRBV12-5 to TRBJ2-7, with D hard to call. Germline values: CDR1 LGHNT, CDR2 FRNRAP. The CDR3 loop spans 13 amino acids. V shed 3 bases and J shed 0 bases, with 6 bases lying between them. The CDR3 is CASGFSGSYEQYF. CDR3 nucleotide sequence: TGTGCTAGTGGTTTCTCTGGCTCCTACGAGCAGTACTTC.

V usage is TRBV4-1 and J usage is TRBJ1-1, with TRBD1 matching over 10 bases. V trimming: 5 bases; J trimming: 2 bases; junction bases outside the gene matches: 8. Germline V CDR1 and CDR2: MGHRA, YSYEKL. The CDR3 extends over 16 amino acids. CDR3 bases: TGCGCCAGCAGCGCTACCGGGACAGGGGTTAACACTGAAGCTTTCTTT. Amino acid sequence: CASSATGTGVNTEAFF.

The rearrangement joins TRBV14 to TRBJ2-7; 7 bases match TRBD1. The CDR3 has 15 residues. CDR1 is SGHDN, CDR2 FVKESK, per germline. The V gene end was trimmed by 4 bases and the J gene end by 6 bases; junction bases not matched to a gene: 12. The CDR3 is CASSPRAPWTGEQYF. In DNA form, the CDR3 reads TGTGCCAGCAGCCCGAGAGCCCCTTGGACAGGCGAGCAGTACTTC.

This clonotype showed up just once. The gene calls are TRBV13 and TRBJ2-7, with a possible D match to TRBD2 (6 bases). Germline V CDR1 and CDR2: PRHDT, FYEKMQ (reference sequence). Trimming removed 4 bases at V and 6 bases at J, with 10 bases between. This CDR3 spans 12 amino acids. CDR3 sequence: CASSWRGGEQYF. DNA for the CDR3: TGTGCCAGCAGCTGGAGGGGTGGCGAGCAGTACTTC. The full variable domain, its missing parts supplied by reference TRBV13 and TRBJ2-7, is AAGVIQSPRHLIKEKRETATLKCYPIPRHDTVYWYQQGPGQDPQFLISFYEKMQSDKGSIPDRFSAQQFSDYHSELNMSSLELGDSALYFCASSWRGGEQYFGPGTRLTVT.

The DNA for the CDR3 is TGTGCCAGCAGTTACTCTACCGGGACTCCTACCGGGGAGCTGTTTTTT. Translation: CASSYSTGTPTGELFF. This chain connects TRBV6-5 to TRBJ2-2; a weak D match, TRBD2 (6 bases). V gave up 0 bases and J gave up 5 bases, with 13 bases separating them. Germline V gives CDR1 MNHEY, CDR2 SVGAGI. The CDR3 extends over 16 amino acids.

This clonotype has more than one count but fewer than ten. The rearrangement uses TRBV30 and TRBJ2-4; maybe TRBD2 (6 bases). This CDR3 is 11 amino acids long. The V end lost 7 bases, the J end lost 6 bases, and 10 bases lay between the germline ends. The germline V gene encodes CDR1 GTSNPN and CDR2 SVGIG (reference sequence). The CDR3 region has the DNA TGTGCCTTCAGTAGCGGAAACATTCAGTACTTC. Protein product: CAFSSGNIQYF.

This clonotype was observed a single time. J is TRBJ2-7 and V is TRBV4-3; D is unclear. The CDR3 length is 13 residues. Germline values: CDR1 LGHNA, CDR2 YSLEER. Trimming removed 0 bases from V and 1 base from J, with 4 bases in between. Here the CDR3 DNA reads TGCGCCAGCAGCCAAGATGAGTCCTACGAGCAGTACTTC. Translation: CASSQDESYEQYF.

This clonotype was detected only a few times. The J gene is TRBJ2-7, the V gene TRBV5-8; possibly TRBD1 or TRBD2 for D (5 bases each). Germline V gives CDR1 SGHTS, CDR2 YDEGEE. The CDR3 is 18 amino acids. V was cut by 0 bases and J by 1 base, with 20 bases left in between. CDR3 region: CASSLAFNGTAESYEQYF. DNA of the CDR3: TGTGCCAGCAGCTTGGCCTTTAACGGGACGGCAGAATCCTACGAGCAGTACTTC.

The J gene is TRBJ2-7, the V gene TRBV3-1; 10 bases are a match to TRBD1. Germline CDR1 and CDR2: LGHDT and YNNKEL (reference sequence). V was pared by 3 bases and J by 4 bases, with 9 bases of the junction left unmatched. The CDR3 has 16 amino acids. DNA of the CDR3: TGTGCCAGCAGCCACGCCCTGGGACAGGGGTTGTACGAGCAGTACTTC. As protein: CASSHALGQGLYEQYF.

This chain uses TRBV9 with TRBJ1-1; D is unclear. The CDR3 is made up of 15 amino acids. The germline CDR1 and CDR2 sequences are SGDLS and YYNGEE. Trimming removed 0 bases from V and 0 bases from J, with 9 bases in between. The CDR3 is CASSVGQLMNTEAFF. DNA for the CDR3: TGTGCCAGCAGCGTAGGCCAGTTAATGAACACTGAAGCTTTCTTT.

The V call is TRBV6-6, the J call TRBJ1-2; D is ambiguous. Germline CDR1 and CDR2: MNHNY and SVGAGI (reference sequence). V was cut by 3 bases and J by 6 bases, with 8 bases left in between. There are 12 residues in the CDR3. CDR3 in DNA: TGTGCCAGCAGTTATGTGCAGGATGGCTACACCTTC. Protein product: CASSYVQDGYTF.

The chain links TRBV12-3 or TRBV12-4 to TRBJ2-7; D remains unclear. V gave up 3 bases and J gave up 3 bases, with 9 bases separating them. This CDR3 has 13 residues. The CDR3 bases are TGTGCCAGCAGTTTCTCAGTAAGCTACGAGCAGTACTTC. Amino acids: CASSFSVSYEQYF.

This chain links TRBV20-1 with TRBJ2-7, with 10 bases identical to TRBD2. CDR1 and CDR2 from the germline V gene are DFQATT and SNEGSKA (reference sequence). The CDR3 runs 15 residues. Trimming at V came to 3 bases and at J to 1 base, leaving 6 bases not matched to a gene. CDR3: CSASELAGVSYEQYF. The DNA of the CDR3 is TGCAGTGCTAGTGAGCTAGCGGGAGTGTCCTACGAGCAGTACTTC.

The chain employs TRBV27 and TRBJ2-1; 12 bases agree with TRBD2. The CDR3 is 15 residues long. Germline lookup yields CDR1 MNHEY and CDR2 SMNVEV (reference sequence). V trimming: 10 bases; J trimming: 8 bases; junction bases outside the gene matches: 12. The CDR3 here is CATRLAGALEDEQFF. The CDR3 nucleotides are TGTGCCACCCGACTAGCGGGAGCTTTGGAGGATGAGCAGTTCTTC.

The CDR3 reads CASSWGQGGYNEQFF. The CDR3 coding sequence is TGTGCCAGCAGCTGGGGACAGGGAGGATACAATGAGCAGTTCTTC. V is TRBV5-6 and J is TRBJ2-1, with 9 bases that match TRBD1. V was pared by 3 bases and J by 4 bases, with 5 bases of the junction left unmatched. This CDR3 has 15 residues. The germline CDR1 and CDR2 sequences are SGHDT and YYEEEE.

The V gene is TRBV15, the J gene TRBJ1-2; D is possibly TRBD1 (6 bases). Trimming shortened V by 0 bases and J by 7 bases, and 15 bases separated the two germline ends. Germline V CDR1 and CDR2: LNHNV, YYDKDF (reference sequence). This CDR3 is built from 15 residues. The CDR3 spells CATSRDGEGESGYTF. In DNA, the CDR3 is TGTGCCACCAGCAGAGACGGGGAGGGGGAGAGTGGCTACACCTTC.

The rearrangement uses TRBV5-1 and TRBJ1-2; D is possibly TRBD1 (6 bases). With 4 bases removed from V and 4 bases from J, the gap between germline ends came to 17 bases. The CDR3 runs to 15 residues. The germline CDR1 and CDR2 sequences are SGHRS and YFSETQ. CDR3 in DNA: TGCGCCAGCAGCACCGGGACACCTCTTGGCTATGGCTACACCTTC. Amino acids: CASSTGTPLGYGYTF.

The chain couples TRBV12-3 or TRBV12-4 to TRBJ2-5; D call uncertain. This CDR3 contains 13 residues. V dropped 5 bases and J dropped 5 bases, with 12 bases sitting between them. For the CDR3, the DNA is TGTGCCAGCAGTCCGCGGAACGGGGAGACCCAGTACTTC. Translation gives CASSPRNGETQYF.

This chain uses TRBV20-1 with TRBJ2-5; TRBD2 agrees at 12 bases. The V and J ends lost 5 bases and 4 bases, in that order; junction bases with no gene match: 5. The CDR3 contains 14 residues. CDR1 is DFQATT and CDR2 is SNEGSKA in the germline V gene (reference sequence). CDR3 residues: CSAVTSGRIETQYF. In DNA form, the CDR3 reads TGCAGTGCTGTGACTAGCGGGAGAATAGAGACCCAGTACTTC.

The chain has TRBV29-1 and TRBJ2-3; 7 bases line up with TRBD1. Germline loops: CDR1 SQVTM, CDR2 ANQGSEA. Unmatched junction bases numbered 5, after V lost 2 bases and J lost 0 bases. This CDR3 comprises 15 residues. CDR3 loop: CSVELGQDSTDTQYF. The CDR3 bases are TGCAGCGTTGAACTAGGACAGGATAGCACAGATACGCAGTATTTT.

The chain is built from TRBV12-3 or TRBV12-4 and TRBJ1-2; TRBD1 aligns across 9 bases. The ends lost 6 bases at V and 3 bases at J; junction bases unmatched: 2. This CDR3 region has 13 residues. CDR3 coding DNA: TGTGCCAGCAGACGGACAGGGGACTATGGCTACACCTTC. This sequence encodes CASRRTGDYGYTF.

J is TRBJ2-2 and V is TRBV29-1; 7 nucleotides align to TRBD1. CDR1 is SQVTM, CDR2 ANQGSEA, per germline. V lost 4 bases, J lost 2 bases, and 7 bases stayed unmatched. The CDR3 is 15 amino acids. CDR3 sequence: CSVVGTAINTGELFF. CDR3 bases: TGCAGCGTTGTTGGGACAGCGATAAACACCGGGGAGCTGTTTTTT.

This sequence joins TRBV25-1 and TRBJ2-1; perhaps TRBD2 as D (5 bases). The CDR3 consists of 14 residues. V gave up 8 bases and J gave up 6 bases, with 17 bases separating them. Looked up from germline, CDR1 is MGHDK and CDR2 is SYGVNS. CDR3 protein: CASRLGEGFNEQFF. In DNA form, the CDR3 reads TGTGCCAGCCGCCTAGGAGAGGGCTTCAATGAGCAGTTCTTC.

The chain combines TRBV6-2 or TRBV6-3 with TRBJ2-7, with D tentatively TRBD2 (6 bases). Germline CDR1 MNHEY, CDR2 SVGEGT. CDR3 length equals 14 residues. Trimming left V 2 bases short and J 0 bases short, with 8 bases between. CDR3 in DNA: TGTGCCAGCAGTTACACCGGGGGCTCCTACGAGCAGTACTTC. It specifies CASSYTGGSYEQYF.

V is TRBV29-1 and J is TRBJ2-5; the D is unclear. This CDR3 is built from 13 residues. V gave up 4 bases and J gave up 5 bases, with 14 bases separating them. The V gene's germline CDR1 is SQVTM and CDR2 ANQGSEA. The CDR3 spells CSVVGPTGETQYF. CDR3 DNA sequence: TGCAGCGTTGTTGGGCCCACTGGGGAGACCCAGTACTTC.

The chain is built from TRBV27 and TRBJ1-2, with D unclear. V was clipped by 0 bases and J by 8 bases, with 10 bases between them. From germline, CDR1 is MNHEY and CDR2 SMNVEV (reference sequence). The CDR3 totals 13 residues. The CDR3 region has the DNA TGTGCCAGCAGTTTATCCCCGGGTAACGGCTACACCTTC. Translation gives CASSLSPGNGYTF.

V and J are TRBV5-4 and TRBJ2-1; D ambiguous. The germline V and J ends were trimmed by 1 base and 11 bases, with 10 bases remaining between them. The length of the CDR3 is 12 residues. From germline, CDR1 is SGHNT and CDR2 YYREEE (reference sequence). DNA for the CDR3: TGTGCCAGCAGCTTGTACGGCTCCAAGCAGTTCTTC. It specifies CASSLYGSKQFF.